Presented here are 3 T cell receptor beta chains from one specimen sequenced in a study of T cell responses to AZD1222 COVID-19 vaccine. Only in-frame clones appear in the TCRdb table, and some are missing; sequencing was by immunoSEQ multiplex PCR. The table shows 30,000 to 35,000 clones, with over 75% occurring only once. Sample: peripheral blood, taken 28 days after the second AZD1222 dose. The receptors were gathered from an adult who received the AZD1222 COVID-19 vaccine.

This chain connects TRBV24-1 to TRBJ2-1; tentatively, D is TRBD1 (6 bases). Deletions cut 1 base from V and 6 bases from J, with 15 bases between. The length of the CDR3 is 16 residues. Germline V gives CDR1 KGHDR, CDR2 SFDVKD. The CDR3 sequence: CATSDLGTRMVNEQFF. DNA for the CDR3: TGTGCCACCAGTGATTTAGGGACACGGATGGTCAATGAGCAGTTCTTC.

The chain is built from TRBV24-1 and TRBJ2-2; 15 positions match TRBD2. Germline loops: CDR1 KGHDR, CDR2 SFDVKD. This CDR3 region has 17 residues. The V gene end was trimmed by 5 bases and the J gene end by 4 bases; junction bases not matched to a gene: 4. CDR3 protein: CATSGTSGGAGTGELFF. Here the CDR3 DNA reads TGTGCCACCAGTGGGACTAGCGGGGGGGCAGGCACCGGGGAGCTGTTTTTT.

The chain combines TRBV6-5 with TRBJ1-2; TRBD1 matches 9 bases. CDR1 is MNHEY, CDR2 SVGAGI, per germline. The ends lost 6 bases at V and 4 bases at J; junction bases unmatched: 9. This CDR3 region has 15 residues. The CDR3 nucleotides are TGTGCCAGCAGGATGACAGGGGGTGACCCCTATGGCTACACCTTC. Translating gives CASRMTGGDPYGYTF.